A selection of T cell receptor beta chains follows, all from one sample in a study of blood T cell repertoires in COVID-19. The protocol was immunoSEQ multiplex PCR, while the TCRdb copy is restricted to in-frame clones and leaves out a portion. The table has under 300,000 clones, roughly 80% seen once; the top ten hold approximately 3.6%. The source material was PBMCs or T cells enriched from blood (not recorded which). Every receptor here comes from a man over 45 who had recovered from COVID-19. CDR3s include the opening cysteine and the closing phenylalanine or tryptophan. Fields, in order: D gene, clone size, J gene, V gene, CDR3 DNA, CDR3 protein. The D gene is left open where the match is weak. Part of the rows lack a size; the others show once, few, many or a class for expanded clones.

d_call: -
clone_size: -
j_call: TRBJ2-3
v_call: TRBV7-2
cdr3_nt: TGTGCCAGCAGCCCGAAGAGGTCCCCGGTGGATACGCAGTATTTT
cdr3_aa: CASSPKRSPVDTQYF

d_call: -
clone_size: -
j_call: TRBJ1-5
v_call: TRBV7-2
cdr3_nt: TGTGCCAGCAGCACCTCCCCGGGGGGCAATCAGCCCCAGCATTTT
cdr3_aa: CASSTSPGGNQPQHF

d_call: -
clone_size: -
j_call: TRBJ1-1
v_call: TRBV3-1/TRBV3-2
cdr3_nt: TGTGCCAGCAGCCTGTCCACGGCGGACACTGAAGCTTTCTTT
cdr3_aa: CASSLSTADTEAFF

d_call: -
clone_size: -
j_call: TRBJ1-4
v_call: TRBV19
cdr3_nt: TGTGCCAGTAGTATACGGGAAAAACTGTTTTTT
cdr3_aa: CASSIREKLFF

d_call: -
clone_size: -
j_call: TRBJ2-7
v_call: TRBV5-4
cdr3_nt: TGTGCCAGCAGTTCACCCAAGAGGGCTGACCACGAGCAGTACTTC
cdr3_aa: CASSSPKRADHEQYF

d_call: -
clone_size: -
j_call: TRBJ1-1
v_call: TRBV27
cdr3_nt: TGTGCCAGCCGTAACCCAGGGGTAGACACTGAAGCTTTCTTT
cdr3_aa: CASRNPGVDTEAFF

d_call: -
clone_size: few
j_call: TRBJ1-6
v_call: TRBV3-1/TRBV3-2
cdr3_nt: TGTGCCAGCAGCCCCCAAGCGGGCAATTCACCCCTCCACTTT
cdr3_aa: CASSPQAGNSPLHF

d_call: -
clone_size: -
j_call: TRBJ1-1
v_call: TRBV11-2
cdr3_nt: TGTGCCAGCAGCTCACGGGGAGGGTTGAGCACTGAAGCTTTCTTT
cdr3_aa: CASSSRGGLSTEAFF

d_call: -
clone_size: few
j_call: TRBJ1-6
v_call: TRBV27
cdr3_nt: TGTGCCAGCAGTTTAGGCCTGAGAGGGCCCGGACCCCTCCACTTT
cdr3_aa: CASSLGLRGPGPLHF

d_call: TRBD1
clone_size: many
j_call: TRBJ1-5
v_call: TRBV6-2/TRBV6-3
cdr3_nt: TGTGCCAGCAGTACTCCGGGACAGCCTAATCAGCCCCAGCATTTT
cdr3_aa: CASSTPGQPNQPQHF

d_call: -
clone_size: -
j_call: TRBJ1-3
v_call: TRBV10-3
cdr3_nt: TGTGCCATCACGCGACCGGGGGGTTCTGGAAACACCATATATTTT
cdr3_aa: CAITRPGGSGNTIYF

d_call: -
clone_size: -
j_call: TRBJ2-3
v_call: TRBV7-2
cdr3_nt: TGTGCCAGCAGCCCCCTGGCGGCCACAGATACGCAGTATTTT
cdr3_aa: CASSPLAATDTQYF

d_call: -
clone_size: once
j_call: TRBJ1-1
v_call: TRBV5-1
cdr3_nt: TGCGCCAGCAGCTTGGGACACAAAGCTTTCTTT
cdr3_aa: CASSLGHKAFF

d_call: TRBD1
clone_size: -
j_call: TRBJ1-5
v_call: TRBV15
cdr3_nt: TGTGCCACCAGCATACAGGGGGCCGAGAGCAATCAGCCCCAGCATTTT
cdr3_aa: CATSIQGAESNQPQHF

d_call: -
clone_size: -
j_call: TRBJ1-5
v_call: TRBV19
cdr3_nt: TGTGCCAGTAGTCGGGGGAATAGCAATCAGCCCCAGCATTTT
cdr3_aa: CASSRGNSNQPQHF

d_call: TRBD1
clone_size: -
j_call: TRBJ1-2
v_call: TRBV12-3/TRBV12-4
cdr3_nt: TGTGCCAGCAGATCCCGACAGGGGGAGGGCTACACCTTC
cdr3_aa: CASRSRQGEGYTF

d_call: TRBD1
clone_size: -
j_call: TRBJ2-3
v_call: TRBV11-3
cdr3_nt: TGTGCCAGCAGCCCCCACCCGGGACAGGTTAACACAGATACGCAGTATTTT
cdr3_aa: CASSPHPGQVNTDTQYF

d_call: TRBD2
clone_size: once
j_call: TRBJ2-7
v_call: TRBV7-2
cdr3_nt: TGTGCCAGCAGCCAGAGACTAGCGGGAGGACTATCCGGCTACGAGCAGTACTTC
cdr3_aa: CASSQRLAGGLSGYEQYF

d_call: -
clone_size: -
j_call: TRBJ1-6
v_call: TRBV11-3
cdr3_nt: TGTGCCAGCAGCCCCGTCGTGCAAGCGAATTCACCCCTCCACTTT
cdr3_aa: CASSPVVQANSPLHF

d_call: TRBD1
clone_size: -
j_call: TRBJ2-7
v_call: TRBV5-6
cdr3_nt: TGTGCCAGCAGCTTCTTTTCAGGGGGAGAGCAGTACTTC
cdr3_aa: CASSFFSGGEQYF

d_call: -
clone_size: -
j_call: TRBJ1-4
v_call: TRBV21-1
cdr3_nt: TGTGCCAGCAGTAGGACAGTTTCCGTAAAACTGTTTTTT
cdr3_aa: CASSRTVSVKLFF

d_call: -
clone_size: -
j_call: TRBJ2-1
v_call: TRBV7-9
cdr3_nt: TGTGCCAGCAGACCAAGGGGGTTGAGGACACTCTCCTACAATGAGCAGTTCTTC
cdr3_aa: CASRPRGLRTLSYNEQFF

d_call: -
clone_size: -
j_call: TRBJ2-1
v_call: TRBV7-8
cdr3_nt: TGTGCCAGCAGCTTAGCTCACGACAGGTACAATGAGCAGTTCTTC
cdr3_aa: CASSLAHDRYNEQFF

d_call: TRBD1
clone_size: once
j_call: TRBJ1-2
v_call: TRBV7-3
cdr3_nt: TGTGCCAGCAGCTTAGCCGGACAGGGTTATGGCTACACCTTC
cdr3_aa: CASSLAGQGYGYTF

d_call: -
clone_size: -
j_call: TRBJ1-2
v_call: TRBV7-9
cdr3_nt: TGTGCCAGCAGCTTAGGAGGGGAGGCGAGACCCTATGGCTACACCTTC
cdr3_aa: CASSLGGEARPYGYTF

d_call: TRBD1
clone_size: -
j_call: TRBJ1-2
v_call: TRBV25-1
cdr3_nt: TGTGCCAGCAGTGACTGGGACAGCTCTTATGGCTACACCTTC
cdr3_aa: CASSDWDSSYGYTF

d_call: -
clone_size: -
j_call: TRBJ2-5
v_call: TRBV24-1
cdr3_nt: TGTGCCACCAGTCGAGTGGGAGCGGGAGAGACCCAGTACTTC
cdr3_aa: CATSRVGAGETQYF

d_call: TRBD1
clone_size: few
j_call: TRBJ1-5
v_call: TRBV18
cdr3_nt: TGTGCCAGCTCACAGGGACAGGGGAATAGTCAGCCCCAGCATTTT
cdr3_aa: CASSQGQGNSQPQHF

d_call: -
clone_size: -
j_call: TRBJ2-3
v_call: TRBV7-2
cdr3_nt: TGTGCCAGCAGCTTAGGTGCGGCAGATACGCAGTATTTT
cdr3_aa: CASSLGAADTQYF

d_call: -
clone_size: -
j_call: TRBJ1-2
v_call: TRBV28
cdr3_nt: TGTGCCAGCAGTTTGTTGCGTGGGGGGAATGGCTACACCTTC
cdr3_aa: CASSLLRGGNGYTF

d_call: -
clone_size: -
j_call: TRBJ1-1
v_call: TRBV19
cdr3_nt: TGTGCCAGTAGTACCGCGGGGAAATACACTGAAGCTTTCTTT
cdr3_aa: CASSTAGKYTEAFF

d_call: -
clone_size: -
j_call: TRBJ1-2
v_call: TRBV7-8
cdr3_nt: TGTGCCAGCAGCCCGCGGGACGGATCTAACTATGGCTACACCTTC
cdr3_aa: CASSPRDGSNYGYTF

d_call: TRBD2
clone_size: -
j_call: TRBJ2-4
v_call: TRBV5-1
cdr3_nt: TGCGCCAGCAGTCCCCGGGGGGTTCTAGCGGGGGGCGCCTTTGCGACCAAAAACATTCAGTACTTC
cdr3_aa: CASSPRGVLAGGAFATKNIQYF

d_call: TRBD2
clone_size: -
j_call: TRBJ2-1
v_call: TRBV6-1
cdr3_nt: TGTGCCAGCAGCCGGAAAGCGGGAGATGTGTTCTTC
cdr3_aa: CASSRKAGDVFF

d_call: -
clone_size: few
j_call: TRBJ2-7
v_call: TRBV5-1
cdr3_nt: TGCGCCAGCAGCCCTGGAGTGCCTTCCTACGAGCAGTACTTC
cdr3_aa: CASSPGVPSYEQYF

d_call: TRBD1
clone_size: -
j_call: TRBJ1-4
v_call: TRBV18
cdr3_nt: TGTGCCAGCTCTCCGGGACAGGGTAGTGAAAAACTGTTTTTT
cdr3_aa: CASSPGQGSEKLFF

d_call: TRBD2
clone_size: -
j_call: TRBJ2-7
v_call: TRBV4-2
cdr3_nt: TGTGCCAGCAGCCAAGATCCCCTAGCGGGGGTAGGCGAGCAGTACTTC
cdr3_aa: CASSQDPLAGVGEQYF

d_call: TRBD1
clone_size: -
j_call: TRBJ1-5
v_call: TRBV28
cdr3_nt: TGTGCCAGCATTCAGGGGGCAGATCAGCCCCAGCATTTT
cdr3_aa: CASIQGADQPQHF

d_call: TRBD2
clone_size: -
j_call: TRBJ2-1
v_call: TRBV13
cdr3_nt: TGTGCCAGCAGCCTGGGACTAGCGGGAGTGGGAGTAGGGTACAATGAGCAGTTCTTC
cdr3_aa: CASSLGLAGVGVGYNEQFF

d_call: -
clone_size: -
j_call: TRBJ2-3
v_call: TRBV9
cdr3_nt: TGTGCCAGCAGCGTAGGGATGGGTATCGCGGTAAATACGCAGTATTTT
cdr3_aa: CASSVGMGIAVNTQYF

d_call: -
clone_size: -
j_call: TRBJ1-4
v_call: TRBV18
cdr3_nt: TGTGCCAGCTCACCGCGGGATAATGAAAAACTGTTTTTT
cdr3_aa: CASSPRDNEKLFF

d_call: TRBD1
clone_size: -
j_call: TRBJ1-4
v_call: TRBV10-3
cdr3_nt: TGTGCCATCAGTGAGGGGGACAGTCGACTGTTTTTT
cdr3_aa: CAISEGDSRLFF

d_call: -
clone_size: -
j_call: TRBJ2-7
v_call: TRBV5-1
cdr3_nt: TGCGCCAGCAGTCGAGACAACTCCTACGAGCAGTACTTC
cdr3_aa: CASSRDNSYEQYF